The 23 T cell receptor beta chains in this list originate from one sample, sequenced in a study of T cells in Graves' hyperthyroidism and ophthalmopathy. TCR beta CDR3 regions were amplified from RNA. First-round RT-PCR of the TCR CDR3 relied on the HTBI primer set. TCRdb reanalysed the multiplex PCR reads using MiXCR and keeps one entry per CDR3 protein. The data show 600,000 to 700,000 distinct CDR3 sequences, about 45% seen once. The material sequenced was peripheral blood or thyroid tissue (not recorded which). These TCRs come from an adult man with Graves' disease, either hyperthyroidism or ophthalmopathy (not recorded which).

This chain connects TRBV20-1 to TRBJ1-1; D gene unclear. Deletions cut 4 bases from V and 1 base from J, with 13 bases between. Germline loops: CDR1 DFQATT, CDR2 SNEGSKA (reference sequence). The length of the CDR3 is 14 residues. This CDR3 is CSANVHRPNTEAFF. The CDR3 DNA sequence: TGCAGTGCTAACGTACACCGGCCGAACACTGAAGCTTTCTTT.

This clonotype was seen a few times. The V gene is TRBV2, the J gene TRBJ2-7; TRBD2 matches at 7 bases. Germline trimming cut 6 bases from V and 0 bases from J; bases unmatched to any gene: 11. Germline V gene lookup returns CDR1 SNHLY and CDR2 FYNNEI. This CDR3 is 16 amino acids long. The CDR3 sequence: CASSLAAGTSSYEQYF. In DNA form, the CDR3 reads TGTGCCAGCAGCCTCGCAGCGGGAACGAGCTCCTACGAGCAGTACTTC.

This clonotype was seen a few times. The chain uses TRBV29-1 and TRBJ1-1; D not resolved. This CDR3 has 15 amino acids. The ends were cut back, 3 bases at V and 0 bases at J, with 14 bases in the middle. CDR1 and CDR2 from the germline V gene are SQVTM and ANQGSEA. CDR3 amino acids: CSVEVPPPMNTEAFF. The DNA for the CDR3 is TGCAGCGTTGAGGTTCCACCTCCGATGAACACTGAAGCTTTCTTT.

The chain links TRBV13 to TRBJ1-1; TRBD1 aligns across 8 bases. CDR1 PRHDT and CDR2 FYEKMQ come from the germline V gene (reference sequence). There are 17 residues in the CDR3. Losses at the gene ends were 5 bases for V and 6 bases for J; bases not matched to a gene: 17. In nucleotides, the CDR3 is TGTGCCAGCAGCCTCCTTAATCCGACAGGGGAAAATCCTGAAGCTTTCTTT. It yields the protein CASSLLNPTGENPEAFF. The whole variable domain, remainder taken from reference TRBV13 and TRBJ1-1, is AAGVIQSPRHLIKEKRETATLKCYPIPRHDTVYWYQQGPGQDPQFLISFYEKMQSDKGSIPDRFSAQQFSDYHSELNMSSLELGDSALYFCASSLLNPTGENPEAFFGQGTRLTVV.

The V call is TRBV7-2, the J call TRBJ1-2; D call uncertain. V gave up 3 bases and J gave up 6 bases, with 14 bases separating them. Germline CDR1 is SGHTA and CDR2 is FQGNSA. CDR3 size: 14 residues. The CDR3 protein is CASSLAGGLDGYTF. CDR3 DNA sequence: TGTGCCAGCAGCTTGGCAGGAGGCTTGGATGGCTACACCTTC.

J is TRBJ1-1 and V is TRBV6-2 or TRBV6-3; D is perhaps TRBD1 (6 bases). There are 15 residues in the CDR3. Per germline, CDR1 MNHEY and CDR2 SVGEGT. V shed 0 bases and J shed 3 bases, with 11 bases lying between them. DNA of the CDR3: TGTGCCAGCAGTTACTCAGGGGAGGGGGACACTGAAGCTTTCTTT. Translating gives CASSYSGEGDTEAFF.

This clonotype has a handful of counts. The chain links TRBV5-6 to TRBJ1-2; D possibly corresponds to TRBD1 (5 bases). The CDR3 is 13 residues long. Trimming removed 0 bases at V and 6 bases at J, with 9 bases between. Germline CDR1 is SGHDT and CDR2 is YYEEEE. Here the CDR3 DNA reads TGTGCCAGCAGCTTGGAGACAGTCAATGGCTACACCTTC. This translates into CASSLETVNGYTF.

The genes are TRBV28 and TRBJ1-5; TRBD1 might be the D (6 bases). V lost 1 base, J lost 0 bases, and 10 bases lay in between. This CDR3 region has 16 residues. From germline, CDR1 is MDHEN and CDR2 SYDVKM. The CDR3 DNA reads TGTGCCAGCAGTTTATACAGGGTTCATAGCAATCAGCCCCAGCATTTT. It yields the protein CASSLYRVHSNQPQHF.

This clonotype was observed at least ten times. CDR3 sequence (DNA): TGTGCCAGCAGCTTCGGAGGGGCTGTCTACGAGCAGTACTTC. This translates into CASSFGGAVYEQYF. This chain links TRBV7-8 with TRBJ2-7; possibly TRBD2 for D (6 bases). CDR3 length equals 14 residues. Trimming took off 3 bases at V and 3 bases at J, with 12 bases between the two ends. Germline V gene sequence: CDR1 SGHVS, CDR2 FQNEAQ. The full variable domain, in which reference TRBV7-8 and TRBJ2-7 provide the parts outside the CDR3, is GAGVSQSPRYKVAKRGQDVALRCDPISGHVSLFWYQQALGQGPEFLTYFQNEAQLDKSGLPSDRFFAERPEGSVSTLKIQRTQQEDSAVYLCASSFGGAVYEQYFGPGTRLTVT.

Details on this clonotype: This may come from a read error, since a much larger clone is one base off. The chain combines TRBV10-3 with TRBJ2-7; 8 nucleotides align to TRBD1. The V gene's germline CDR1 is ENHRY and CDR2 SYGVKD. V trimming: 4 bases; J trimming: 2 bases; junction bases outside the gene matches: 7. There are 15 residues in the CDR3. CDR3 DNA: TGTGCCATCAGTGTCCCCGGGACAGGAACCTACGAGCAGTACTTC. This sequence encodes CAISVPGTGTYEQYF.

This clonotype came up many times. The V call is TRBV10-3, the J call TRBJ2-7; TRBD1 is a possible D gene (6 bases). Trimming took off 7 bases at V and 5 bases at J, with 18 bases between the two ends. CDR3 length: 14 residues. Germline values: CDR1 ENHRY, CDR2 SYGVKD. CDR3 sequence (DNA): TGTGCCATCACAGCTGGCAGGGGAAAGGACGAGCAGTACTTC. It yields the protein CAITAGRGKDEQYF.

This clonotype is a singleton in its sample. V usage is TRBV12-3 or TRBV12-4 and J usage is TRBJ2-5; D uncertain. This CDR3 comprises 12 residues. The V and J ends lost 6 bases and 1 base respectively, with 6 bases between them. The CDR3: CASRELQETQYF. For the CDR3, the DNA is TGTGCCAGCAGGGAACTCCAAGAGACCCAGTACTTC.

The chain couples TRBV5-1 to TRBJ1-6; tentative D call: TRBD1 (6 bases). Trimming cost V 0 bases and J 10 bases, with 17 bases left between them. The CDR3 contains 16 residues. Per germline, CDR1 SGHRS and CDR2 YFSETQ. CDR3 residues: CASSLGRLQGNSPLHF. CDR3 nucleotide sequence: TGCGCCAGCAGCTTGGGGCGATTGCAGGGGAACTCACCCCTCCACTTT.

This clonotype has at least ten counts. CDR3 residues: CASSQAAGGKYQPQHF. In DNA form, the CDR3 reads TGTGCCAGCAGCCAGGCGGCAGGGGGCAAGTATCAGCCCCAGCATTTT. The rearrangement joins TRBV7-9 to TRBJ1-5; 8 nucleotides agree with TRBD1. The CDR3 covers 16 residues. CDR1 and CDR2 (germline): SEHNR, FQNEAQ (reference sequence). The V gene end was trimmed by 5 bases and the J gene end by 5 bases; junction bases not matched to a gene: 11.

This clonotype occurred many times. The chain joins TRBV2 to TRBJ1-2, with a possible D match to TRBD1 (5 bases). The CDR3 has 13 residues. The V gene lost 1 base and the J gene lost 8 bases, with 11 bases spanning the gap. CDR1 and CDR2 from the germline V gene are SNHLY and FYNNEI. Here the CDR3 DNA reads TGTGCCAGCAGTGAAGGGGCAGGGATCGGCTACACCTTC. Residues: CASSEGAGIGYTF.

This clonotype was detected only a few times. V usage is TRBV6-5 and J usage is TRBJ1-1; D unresolved. This CDR3 region has 13 residues. Germline CDR1 and CDR2: MNHEY and SVGAGI. The ends were cut back, 5 bases at V and 0 bases at J, with 7 bases in the middle. CDR3 sequence: CASSDPVNTEAFF. Written as DNA, the CDR3 is TGTGCCAGCAGTGACCCTGTGAACACTGAAGCTTTCTTT.

The sample holds many counts of this clonotype. V gene TRBV7-8 combines with J gene TRBJ1-1; TRBD1 agrees at 7 bases. Germline V lookup: CDR1 SGHVS, CDR2 FQNEAQ. The CDR3 loop spans 12 amino acids. V gave up 4 bases and J gave up 7 bases; unmatched junction bases: 3. CDR3 nucleotide sequence: TGTGCCAGCAGCTCCGGGACAGTTGAAGCTTTCTTT. Protein product: CASSSGTVEAFF.

As to this clonotype: A much larger clonotype is one base distant, so this may be a read error. V and J are TRBV2 and TRBJ1-4; D is perhaps TRBD1 (5 bases). V shed 7 bases and J shed 7 bases, with 19 bases lying between them. The germline CDR1 and CDR2 sequences are SNHLY and FYNNEI. The CDR3 consists of 15 residues. This chain's CDR3 is CASTMGRRISEKLFF. CDR3 DNA sequence: TGTGCCAGCACCATGGGACGGCGCATTAGTGAAAAACTGTTTTTT.

This clonotype was found a few times. The chain has TRBV7-9 and TRBJ2-5; tentative D call: TRBD2 (6 bases). Between the trimmed V and J ends, which lost 3 bases and 4 bases, there was a span of 18 bases. Germline V gene lookup returns CDR1 SEHNR and CDR2 FQNEAQ (reference sequence). The CDR3 is 16 amino acids. CDR3 amino acids: CASSFQGSRGGETQYF. In nucleotides, the CDR3 is TGTGCCAGCAGCTTCCAGGGATCTAGGGGAGGAGAGACCCAGTACTTC.

CDR3 sequence reads: CSLGLAGAFYEQYF. For the CDR3, the DNA is TGCAGCTTGGGGCTAGCGGGGGCTTTCTACGAGCAGTACTTC. The chain couples TRBV29-1 to TRBJ2-7; TRBD2 aligns across 10 bases. There are 14 residues in the CDR3. Per the germline V gene, CDR1 is SQVTM and CDR2 is ANQGSEA. V trimming: 8 bases; J trimming: 3 bases; junction bases outside the gene matches: 10.

The chain joins TRBV5-1 to TRBJ1-1; tentative D call: TRBD1 (6 bases). The germline V gene has CDR1 SGHRS and CDR2 YFSETQ. The V end was cut by 9 bases, the J end by 1 base, with 16 bases between. This CDR3 comprises 14 residues. The CDR3 reads CANNKSQGNTEAFF. The CDR3 coding sequence is TGCGCCAACAACAAATCACAGGGGAACACTGAAGCTTTCTTT.

The rearrangement uses TRBV10-3 and TRBJ1-4; D possibly corresponds to TRBD1 (5 bases). V shed 8 bases and J shed 7 bases, with 8 bases lying between them. CDR1 is ENHRY and CDR2 is SYGVKD in the germline V gene. The CDR3 is 11 residues long. DNA of the CDR3: TGTGCCATCGGCGGGACTGAAAAACTGTTTTTT. This translates into CAIGGTEKLFF.

This clonotype was picked up a small number of times. This chain joins TRBV6-1 and TRBJ2-5; either TRBD1 or TRBD2 may fit D (6 bases each). Germline loops: CDR1 MNHNS, CDR2 SASEGT. V dropped 6 bases and J dropped 5 bases, with 10 bases sitting between them. This CDR3 has 12 residues. DNA of the CDR3: TGTGCCAGCAGGAAAGGGGGGGAGACCCAGTACTTC. This sequence encodes CASRKGGETQYF.